The text below deals with one TCR beta chain. This receptor's antigen is unknown. Nothing much larger sits one base from this clone, and base qualities are not available. This entry comes from a study of T cells in Graves' hyperthyroidism and ophthalmopathy (dated 2019 in TCRdb). At the level of the whole study: Peripheral blood was sampled at the time of initial diagnosis, prior to any treatment. Thyroid tissue and blood T-cell repertoires from six or seven Graves' hyperthyroidism patients were also compared in the study. The approximately 97 discovery patients were randomly divided into training and test sets at a 7:3 ratio. Following sampling, methimazole starting at 30 mg daily was given to hyperthyroidism patients, and high-dose intravenous methylprednisolone was given to ophthalmopathy patients. According to the paper, TCR Vbeta CDR3 sequencing was carried out on approximately 140 peripheral blood samples, which came from some 41 ophthalmopathy, approximately 72 hyperthyroidism and around 17 progressor patients. Prospective prediction of ophthalmopathy was tested in an independent validation cohort consisting of 18 to 20 hyperthyroidism patients and 15 to 17 patients who later progressed to ophthalmopathy. To identify distinguishing TCR V-J signatures, a discovery cohort of 95 to 100 patients was used, comprising 40 to 45 with Graves' ophthalmopathy and around 60 with stable Graves' hyperthyroidism. Points the paper makes about the study in general: During validation, the model predicted progression to ophthalmopathy a median of around six months ahead of onset, with almost 71% sensitivity and more than 72% specificity. In cross-validation, a model built on a 13 V-J signature told ophthalmopathy apart from stable hyperthyroidism with 87.88% sensitivity and about 81% specificity, and in testing the same model reached 80%/75%. Most expanded thyroid clonotypes (frequency above 0.001) were also detected in blood, suggesting blood repertoires may reflect thyroid immune responses. Sample size was not statistically predetermined, and blinding of investigators to group allocation was not performed.

TCR beta CDR3 regions were amplified from RNA transcripts. A first-round RT-PCR of the TCR CDR3 used the HTBI primer set with the Qiagen OneStep RT-PCR kit. Libraries were constructed in a second round of multiplex PCR, after which size selection and purification were carried out. Libraries were sequenced paired-end with 100 bp reads on an Illumina HiSeq2000. The source study handled its data this way. SOAPnuke was used to process the raw data, removing reads that contained adapters or uncalled bases, had a mean Phred below 15, or lacked an exact match to the constant primer or identifier. COPE v1.2.5 was used to merge high-quality paired reads, and clonotypes were defined as unique nucleotide sequences. MiTCR v1.1 was used to align clonotypes to the IMGT TRBV, TRBD and TRBJ reference segments. Analysis was restricted to V-J combinations with a frequency above 0.0001, which covered just over 98% of repertoires. A TCS score was defined as the ratio of F50 (clonal expansion) to E x V (chaos), with BLOSUM62-based TCRdist applied between CDR3 peptides within each V-J. Welch's t-statistics and random forest reduced around 510 V-J features to 13, which were used in a naive Bayes classifier (R e1071). TCRdb reprocessing: public reads trimmed at Q25 with fastp, clones called with MiXCR, in-frame beta chains kept. Identical CDR3 protein sequences are pooled into one entry, listed with their most common genes and DNA. TCRdb, not the authors, supplied the V and J calls. The sample yields hundreds of thousands of distinct CDR3 sequences; approximately 17% were counted once. 17% of the sample comes from the top ten.

Ophthalmopathy patients had moderately to severely active disease, with a Clinical Activity Score of 3 or more, a NOSPECS grade of 4 or more, and a disease duration of less than 3 months. Any patient with an uncontrolled infection, another autoimmune disease, pregnancy or lactation was excluded. Clinical symptoms, serum thyroxine and TRAb, thyroid ultrasound, and orbital computed tomography formed the basis for the diagnoses. PBMCs were isolated from about 10 ml of fresh peripheral blood by Ficoll-Paque density gradient centrifugation. Trizol reagent was used to extract total RNA, and RNA quality was then checked on an Agilent 2100 Bioanalyzer. This TCR derives from a woman in her late teens or twenties with Graves' ophthalmopathy. Sequencing used blood.

The CDR3 here reads CAWSSGAMNTEAFF. The DNA sequence follows: TGTGCCTGGAGTTCCGGTGCCATGAACACTGAAGCTTTCTTT. The chain links TRBV30 with TRBJ1-1; confidence is insufficient to name the D gene. A distance of 10 bases separates the germline ends of V and J, which lose 2 bases and 0 bases respectively. The CDR3 contains 14 residues, cysteine and phenylalanine counted. Only the CDR3 region is kept as DNA, spanning 42 bases read in frame from base 1. CDR1 GTSNPN and CDR2 SVGIG are derived from the germline V gene (reference sequence).